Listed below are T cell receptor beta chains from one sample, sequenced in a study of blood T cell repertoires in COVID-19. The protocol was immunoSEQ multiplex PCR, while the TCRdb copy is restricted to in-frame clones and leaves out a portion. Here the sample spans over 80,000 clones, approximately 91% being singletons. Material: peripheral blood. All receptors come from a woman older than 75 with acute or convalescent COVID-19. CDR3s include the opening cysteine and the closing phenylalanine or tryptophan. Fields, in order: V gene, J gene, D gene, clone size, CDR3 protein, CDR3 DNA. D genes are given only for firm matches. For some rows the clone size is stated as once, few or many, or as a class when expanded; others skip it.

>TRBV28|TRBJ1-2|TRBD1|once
CASSRGQGLYYGYTF
TGTGCCAGCAGCCGAGGACAGGGTTTATACTATGGCTACACCTTC
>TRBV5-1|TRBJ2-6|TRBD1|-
CASSLQGAVGGANVLTF
TGCGCCAGCAGCTTACAGGGGGCAGTCGGTGGGGCCAACGTCCTGACTTTC
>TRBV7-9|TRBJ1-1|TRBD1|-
CASSLQTGGTEAFF
TGTGCCAGCAGCCTCCAGACAGGGGGCACTGAAGCTTTCTTT
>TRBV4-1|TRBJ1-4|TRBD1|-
CASRPAGTGGLRRNEKLFF
TGCGCCAGCAGACCAGCCGGGACAGGGGGTTTACGGCGTAATGAAAAACTGTTTTTT
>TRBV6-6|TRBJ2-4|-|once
CASSYPSTQAKNIQYF
TGTGCCAGCAGTTACCCCTCGACTCAAGCCAAAAACATTCAGTACTTC
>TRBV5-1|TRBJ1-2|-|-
CASSLDMGGYGYTF
TGCGCCAGCAGCTTGGACATGGGGGGCTATGGCTACACCTTC
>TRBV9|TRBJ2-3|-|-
CASSVLGEGTDTQYF
TGTGCCAGCAGCGTACTGGGGGAGGGCACAGATACGCAGTATTTT
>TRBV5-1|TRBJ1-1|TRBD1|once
CASSYSGTGNTEAFF
TGCGCCAGCAGCTACTCCGGGACAGGGAACACTGAAGCTTTCTTT
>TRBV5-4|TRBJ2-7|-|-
CASSSGYEQYF
TGTGCCAGCAGCTCGGGCTACGAGCAGTACTTC
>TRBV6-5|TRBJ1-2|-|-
CASSYGLNYGYTF
TGTGCCAGCAGTTATGGGCTAAACTATGGCTACACCTTC
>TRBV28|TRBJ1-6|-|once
CATGDVQDSPLHF
TGTGCCACCGGGGATGTCCAGGATTCACCCCTCCACTTT
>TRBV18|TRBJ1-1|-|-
CASSSGVRGEAFF
TGTGCCAGCTCATCGGGGGTGAGGGGTGAAGCTTTCTTT
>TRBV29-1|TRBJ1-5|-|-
CSVSRGGDQPQHF
TGCAGCGTTTCCCGGGGGGGAGATCAGCCCCAGCATTTT
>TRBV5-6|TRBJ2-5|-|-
CASSLEGTSEETQYF
TGTGCCAGCAGCTTGGAAGGGACATCAGAAGAGACCCAGTACTTC
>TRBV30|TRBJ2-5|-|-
CAWSVPGSETQYF
TGTGCCTGGAGTGTACCGGGATCGGAGACCCAGTACTTC
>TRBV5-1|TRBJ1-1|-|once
CASSFDRTDTEAFF
TGCGCCAGCAGTTTTGACAGGACGGACACTGAAGCTTTCTTT
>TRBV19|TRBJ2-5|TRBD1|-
CASSGGTGRIETQYF
TGTGCCAGTAGTGGAGGGACAGGTAGAATTGAGACCCAGTACTTC
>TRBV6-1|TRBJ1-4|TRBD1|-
CASSEKTGINEKLFF
TGTGCCAGCAGTGAGAAGACAGGGATTAATGAAAAACTGTTTTTT
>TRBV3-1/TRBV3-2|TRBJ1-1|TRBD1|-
CASSPQGASTEAFF
TGTGCCAGCAGCCCCCAGGGGGCGAGCACTGAAGCTTTCTTT
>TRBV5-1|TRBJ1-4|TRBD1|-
CASSLGTGREKLFF
TGCGCCAGCAGCTTAGGGACAGGGAGAGAAAAACTGTTTTTT
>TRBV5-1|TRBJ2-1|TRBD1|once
CASSLGAGGSYNEQFF
TGCGCCAGCAGCTTGGGAGCAGGGGGCTCCTACAATGAGCAGTTCTTC
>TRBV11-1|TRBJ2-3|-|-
CASSLESGRRDTQYF
TGTGCCAGCAGCTTAGAGTCAGGCAGGCGAGATACGCAGTATTTT
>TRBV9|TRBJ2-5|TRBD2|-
CASSVALAGETQYF
TGTGCCAGCAGCGTAGCTCTAGCGGGAGAGACCCAGTACTTC
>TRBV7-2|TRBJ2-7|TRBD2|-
CASSLFSGGSPTYEQYF
TGTGCCAGCAGCCTCTTTAGCGGGGGGTCACCCACCTACGAGCAGTACTTC
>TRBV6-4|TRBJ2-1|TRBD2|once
CASSSAGGLNEQFF
TGTGCCAGCAGCTCTGCGGGGGGACTCAATGAGCAGTTCTTC
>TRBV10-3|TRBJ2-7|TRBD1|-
CAIQGGTGGTYEQYF
TGTGCCATTCAAGGTGGGACAGGGGGCACCTACGAGCAGTACTTC
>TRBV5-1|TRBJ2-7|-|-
CASSPGTSAYEQYF
TGCGCCAGCAGCCCCGGGACATCCGCCTACGAGCAGTACTTC